The 19 T cell receptor beta chains below all came from one sample that was sequenced in a study of T cell responses to AZD1222 COVID-19 vaccine. The table came from immunoSEQ multiplex PCR; TCRdb's copy has only in-frame clones and leaves some out. The data contain under 200,000 clones, around 90% of them singletons. Specimen: peripheral blood, collected on day 0 of AZD1222 vaccination. These receptors all come from an adult in good health.

The rearrangement joins TRBV7-8 to TRBJ2-1; no clear D gene. Trimming left V 3 bases short and J 4 bases short, with 7 bases between. The CDR3 loop spans 13 amino acids. Germline V gene data show CDR1 as SGHVS and CDR2 as FQNEAQ. The CDR3 DNA reads TGTGCCAGCAGCTTGGGTATTTACAATGAGCAGTTCTTC. This codes for CASSLGIYNEQFF.

The rearrangement uses TRBV7-2 and TRBJ2-7, with TRBD1 as a possible D gene (6 bases). Looked up from germline, CDR1 is SGHTA and CDR2 is FQGNSA. This CDR3 has 14 residues. Trimming removed 5 bases from V and 7 bases from J, with 18 bases in between. CDR3 in DNA: TGTGCCAGCAGCCTTAGGGGGTCCCCTTGGGAGCAGTACTTC. It yields the protein CASSLRGSPWEQYF.

This chain uses TRBV3-1 (or the pseudogene TRBV3-2) with TRBJ2-3; D uncertain. Per germline, CDR1 LGHDT and CDR2 YNNKEL (reference sequence). This CDR3 has 12 amino acids. V shed 2 bases and J shed 5 bases, with 5 bases lying between them. This chain's CDR3 is CASSQLGDTQYF. CDR3 bases: TGTGCCAGCAGCCAATTAGGAGATACGCAGTATTTT.

The chain has TRBV7-2 and TRBJ2-1; possible D gene TRBD2, 6 bases. The CDR3 consists of 12 residues. Trimming pared 5 bases from V and 9 bases from J, leaving 11 bases between. CDR1 is SGHTA, CDR2 FQGNSA, per germline. CDR3 DNA: TGTGCCAGCAGCCGACTAGAAGGTGAGCAGTTCTTC. It codes for CASSRLEGEQFF.

A few counts support this clone. The CDR3 spells CASRDHRQGREKLFF. DNA of the CDR3: TGTGCCAGCAGAGACCACCGACAGGGAAGGGAAAAACTGTTTTTT. This chain joins TRBV2 and TRBJ1-4; 7 bases match TRBD1. The V gene's germline CDR1 is SNHLY and CDR2 FYNNEI. There are 15 residues in the CDR3. With V trimmed by 6 bases and J by 8 bases, 12 bases remained unmatched.

The chain recombines TRBV5-6 with TRBJ1-6; no definite D call. V shed 5 bases and J shed 2 bases, with 14 bases lying between them. The CDR3 loop spans 16 amino acids. Germline CDR1 and CDR2: SGHDT and YYEEEE. CDR3 nucleotide sequence: TGTGCCAGCAGTCTTGCCCCGGGAACCTATAATTCACCCCTCCACTTT. Amino acids: CASSLAPGTYNSPLHF.

This chain uses TRBV10-2 with TRBJ2-1, with no clear D. Germline CDR1 reads WSHSY; CDR2 reads SAAADI. V lost 4 bases and J lost 7, with 8 bases in between. This CDR3 has 12 amino acids. CDR3 DNA: TGCGCCAGCAGTGGTTACCGGAATGAGCAGTTCTTC. Its translation is CASSGYRNEQFF.

The chain employs TRBV4-3 and TRBJ1-4; 8 nucleotides agree with TRBD1. The length of the CDR3 is 17 residues. Germline-derived CDR1 and CDR2 are LGHNA and YSLEER. V was clipped by 2 bases and J by 9 bases; unmatched bases: 14. The DNA of the CDR3 is TGCGCCAGCAGCCAAAACCCGGGACAGGACCGACTTCAAAAACTGTTTTTT. The encoded protein is CASSQNPGQDRLQKLFF.

The chain is built from TRBV27 and TRBJ2-3; 10 bases line up with TRBD2. Germline CDR1 and CDR2: MNHEY and SMNVEV (reference sequence). The CDR3 totals 20 residues. V was clipped by 5 bases and J by 1 base; unmatched bases: 18. The CDR3 bases are TGTGCCAGCAGTCTCCGACCGGGACTAGCGTCGACATGGGGCACAGATACGCAGTATTTT. Encoded protein: CASSLRPGLASTWGTDTQYF.

The V and J genes are TRBV7-8 and TRBJ1-2, with D uncertain. Trimming cost V 4 bases and J 6 bases, with 15 bases left between them. This CDR3 region has 14 residues. CDR1 and CDR2 from the germline V gene are SGHVS and FQNEAQ. Here the CDR3 reads CASSSREGGHGYTF. CDR3 nucleotides: TGTGCCAGCAGCTCCCGAGAAGGAGGTCATGGCTACACCTTC.

V gene TRBV6-5 combines with J gene TRBJ2-3, with D possibly called TRBD1 or TRBD2 (5 bases each). The V end was cut by 0 bases, the J end by 1 base, with 8 bases between. Per germline, CDR1 MNHEY and CDR2 SVGAGI. This CDR3 comprises 15 residues. CDR3 coding DNA: TGTGCCAGCAGTTACTCCCGGGGCCGCACAGATACGCAGTATTTT. It translates to CASSYSRGRTDTQYF.

This clone was seen once. The rearrangement uses TRBV6-5 and TRBJ1-1; D uncertain. CDR1 and CDR2 (germline): MNHEY, SVGAGI. This CDR3 spans 13 amino acids. The V end lost 6 bases, the J end lost 0 bases, and 8 bases lay between the germline ends. As DNA, the CDR3 is TGTGCCAGCAGGGCGCAGATGAACACTGAAGCTTTCTTT. The encoded protein is CASRAQMNTEAFF.

V and J are TRBV18 and TRBJ1-3; the D is unclear. Germline V gene lookup returns CDR1 KGHSH and CDR2 LQKENI. The CDR3 spans 19 residues. The V gene lost 6 bases and the J gene lost 1 base, with 25 bases spanning the gap. CDR3 in amino acids: CASSLAVFYPHTSGNTIYF. The CDR3 coding sequence is TGTGCCAGCTCCCTAGCGGTGTTCTACCCTCACACGTCTGGAAACACCATATATTTT.

This chain links TRBV5-4 with TRBJ2-7, with D possibly matching TRBD1 (5 bases). The CDR3 loop spans 11 amino acids. The V and J ends lost 10 bases and 3 bases respectively, with 11 bases between them. Germline assignment: CDR1 SGHNT and CDR2 YYREEE (reference sequence). The DNA of the CDR3 is TGTGCCGGACGACAGCTCTACGAGCAGTACTTC. Encoded protein: CAGRQLYEQYF.

The gene calls are TRBV5-1 and TRBJ1-2, with D perhaps matching TRBD1 (6 bases). The CDR3 has 14 residues. With 7 bases removed from V and 0 bases from J, the gap between germline ends came to 13 bases. Looked up from germline, CDR1 is SGHRS and CDR2 is YFSETQ. The CDR3 DNA is TGCGCCAGCTCCGGGGGCCCTCCTAACTATGGCTACACCTTC. Amino acids: CASSGGPPNYGYTF.

The chain links TRBV9 to TRBJ1-3; maybe TRBD1 (6 bases). The CDR3 sequence is 17 residues long. The germline V and J ends were trimmed by 3 bases and 0 bases, with 16 bases remaining between them. CDR1 is SGDLS and CDR2 is YYNGEE in the germline V gene. CDR3 in amino acids: CASSARAGDFSGNTIYF. In nucleotides, the CDR3 is TGTGCCAGCAGCGCCAGGGCAGGGGACTTCTCTGGAAACACCATATATTTT.

The chain couples TRBV7-2 to TRBJ1-2; 7 nucleotides agree with TRBD1. The germline V gene has CDR1 SGHTA and CDR2 FQGNSA. The ends lost 1 base at V and 3 bases at J; junction bases unmatched: 8. This CDR3 has 16 residues. CDR3: CASSLVPGQSHYGYTF. In DNA form, the CDR3 reads TGTGCCAGCAGCTTAGTCCCGGGACAGTCACACTATGGCTACACCTTC.

The chain uses TRBV6-5 and TRBJ1-1; D remains unclear. The ends were cut back, 6 bases at V and 5 bases at J, with 7 bases in the middle. The CDR3 contains 11 residues. Germline V gene sequence: CDR1 MNHEY, CDR2 SVGAGI. CDR3 region: CASRWETEAFF. In DNA form, the CDR3 reads TGTGCCAGCAGGTGGGAGACTGAAGCTTTCTTT.

The chain joins TRBV11-1 to TRBJ1-1; TRBD1 matches at 7 bases. Germline V gene data show CDR1 as SGHAT and CDR2 as FQDESV (reference sequence). This CDR3 has 16 amino acids. With 7 bases clipped from V and 4 bases from J, the junction kept 15 bases outside the gene matches. The chain's CDR3 is CASTTAPGQTFTEAFF. The CDR3 nucleotides read TGTGCCAGCACTACCGCACCGGGACAGACCTTCACTGAAGCTTTCTTT.